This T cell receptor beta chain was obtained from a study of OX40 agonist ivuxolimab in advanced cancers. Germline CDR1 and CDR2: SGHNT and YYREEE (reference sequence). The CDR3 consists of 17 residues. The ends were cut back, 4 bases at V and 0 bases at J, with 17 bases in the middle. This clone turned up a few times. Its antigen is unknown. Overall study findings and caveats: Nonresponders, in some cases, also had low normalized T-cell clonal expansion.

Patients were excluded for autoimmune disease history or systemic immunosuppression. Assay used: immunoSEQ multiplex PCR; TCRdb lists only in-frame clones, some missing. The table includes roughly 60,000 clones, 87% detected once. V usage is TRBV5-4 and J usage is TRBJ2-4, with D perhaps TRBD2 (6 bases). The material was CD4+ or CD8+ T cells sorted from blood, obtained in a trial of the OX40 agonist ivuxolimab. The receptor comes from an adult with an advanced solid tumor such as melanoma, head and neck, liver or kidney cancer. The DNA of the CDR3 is TGTGCCAGCAGCCGCCAAATTGGGGGGTTAGCCAAAAACATTCAGTACTTC. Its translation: CASSRQIGGLAKNIQYF.